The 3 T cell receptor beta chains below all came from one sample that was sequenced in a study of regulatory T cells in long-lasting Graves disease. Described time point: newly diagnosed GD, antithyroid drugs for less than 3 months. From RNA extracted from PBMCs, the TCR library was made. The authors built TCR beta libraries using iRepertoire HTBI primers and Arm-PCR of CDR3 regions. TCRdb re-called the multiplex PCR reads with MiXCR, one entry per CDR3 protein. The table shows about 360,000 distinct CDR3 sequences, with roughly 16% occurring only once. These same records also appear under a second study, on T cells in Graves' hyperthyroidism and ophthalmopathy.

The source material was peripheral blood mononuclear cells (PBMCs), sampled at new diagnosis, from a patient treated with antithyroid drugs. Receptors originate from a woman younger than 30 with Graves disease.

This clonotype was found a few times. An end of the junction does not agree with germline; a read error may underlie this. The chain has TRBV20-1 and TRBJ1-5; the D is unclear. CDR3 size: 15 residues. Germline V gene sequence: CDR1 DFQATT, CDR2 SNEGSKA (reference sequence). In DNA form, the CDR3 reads TGCGGTGCTTGGCCCAGTAGAGGATCCAATCAGCCCCAGCATTTT. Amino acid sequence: CGAWPSRGSNQPQHF.

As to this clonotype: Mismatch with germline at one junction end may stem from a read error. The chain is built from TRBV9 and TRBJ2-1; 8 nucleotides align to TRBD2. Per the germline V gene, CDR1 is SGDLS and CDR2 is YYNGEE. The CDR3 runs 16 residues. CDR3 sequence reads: CASSPGGGPRYNVQFF. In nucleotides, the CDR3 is TGTGCCAGCAGCCCCGGGGGGGGGCCGCGGTACAATGTGCAGTTCTTC.

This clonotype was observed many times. CDR3: CASSPYRGMGSYEQYF. The CDR3 nucleotides are TGTGCCAGCTCACCATACAGGGGAATGGGCTCCTACGAGCAGTACTTC. This sequence joins TRBV18 and TRBJ2-7; the match to TRBD1 covers 7 bases. Germline trimming cut 2 bases from V and 0 bases from J; bases unmatched to any gene: 7. Per germline, CDR1 KGHSH and CDR2 LQKENI. There are 16 residues in the CDR3.